These 22 T cell receptor beta chains share one sample of origin, sequenced in a study of cytomegalovirus exposure and HLA in healthy donors. Data came from immunoSEQ multiplex PCR; TCRdb stores just in-frame clones and leaves some out. The table records around 95,000 clones, around 85% of them present only once. Sequences were obtained from PBMCs. These receptors were obtained from a man between 18 and 35 years old in good health and CMV-seropositive.

This chain links TRBV27 with TRBJ1-1; TRBD1 agrees at 7 bases. Germline loops: CDR1 MNHEY, CDR2 SMNVEV (reference sequence). This CDR3 has 19 residues. V shed 3 bases, J shed 0 bases, and the junction held 16 bases outside the gene matches. The CDR3 nucleotides read TGTGCCAGCAGTTTTGTAGGGTTAGGGCAGGGGGTAGTGAACACTGAAGCTTTCTTT. This gives the protein CASSFVGLGQGVVNTEAFF.

This clone was observed a handful of times. The chain joins TRBV5-4 to TRBJ1-2; TRBD1 matches 7 bases. The CDR3 totals 17 residues. Trimming cost V 7 bases and J 6 bases; bases outside gene matches: 21. Germline CDR1 reads SGHNT; CDR2 reads YYREEE (reference sequence). The CDR3 DNA reads TGTGCCAGCCTCGCCTCTGGGGTAGAAGGGGGCGAGGATGGCTACACCTTC. Its translation is CASLASGVEGGEDGYTF.

This clone was counted a few times. The V call is TRBV27, the J call TRBJ2-7; 7 bases match TRBD2. This CDR3 is 14 amino acids long. Trimming at V came to 4 bases and at J to 5 bases, leaving 8 bases not matched to a gene. CDR1 and CDR2 (germline): MNHEY, SMNVEV (reference sequence). The CDR3 spells CASSSRGGRDEQYV. The CDR3 nucleotides read TGTGCCAGCAGTTCCCGGGGAGGGCGGGACGAGCAGTACGTC.

This clone was seen a single time. Since a much larger clone is just one base distant, this may be a read error. Other DNA sequences in this sample translate to the same CDR3. This sequence joins TRBV9 and TRBJ2-2; a weak D match, TRBD2 (5 bases). Germline-derived CDR1 and CDR2 are SGDLS and YYNGEE. This CDR3 spans 13 amino acids. The V end lost 0 bases, the J end lost 5 bases, and 5 bases lay between the germline ends. The CDR3 loop reads CASSVAGTGELFF. As DNA, the CDR3 is TGTGCCAGCAGCGTAGCGGGGACCGGGGAGCTGTTTTTT.

The chain uses TRBV28 and TRBJ1-2; D is perhaps TRBD1 (5 bases). The CDR3 covers 15 residues. The ends were cut back, 3 bases at V and 0 bases at J, with 11 bases in the middle. Germline V gives CDR1 MDHEN, CDR2 SYDVKM. CDR3 nucleotides: TGTGCCAGCAGTTTTCTGGACATTTCTAACTATGGCTACACCTTC. This sequence encodes CASSFLDISNYGYTF.

This clone was recorded a few times. The rearrangement uses TRBV6-4 and TRBJ2-3; 9 bases fit TRBD2. Germline V gives CDR1 MRHNA, CDR2 SNTAGT. The J segment lost 5 bases and the V segment lost 0 bases, leaving 6 bases of the junction unmatched. The CDR3 sequence is 16 residues long. The CDR3 sequence is CASSDSAGGGGDTQYF. CDR3 nucleotides: TGTGCCAGCAGTGACTCAGCGGGAGGAGGGGGAGATACGCAGTATTTT.

The chain is built from TRBV5-6 and TRBJ2-7, with unresolved D. In germline, CDR1 is SGHDT, CDR2 YYEEEE. The CDR3 loop spans 11 amino acids. V was cut by 4 bases and J by 7 bases, with 9 bases left in between. In DNA form, the CDR3 reads TGTGCCAGCAGCCGACTTTTGGAGCAGTACTTC. Translation: CASSRLLEQYF. The full variable domain, with the rest looked up from reference TRBV5-6 and TRBJ2-7, is DAGVTQSPTHLIKTRGQQVTLRCSPKSGHDTVSWYQQALGQGPQFIFQYYEEEERQRGNFPDRFSGHQFPNYSSELNVNALLLGDSALYLCASSRLLEQYFGPGTRLTVT.

This clone was found a few times. The chain is built from TRBV12-5 and TRBJ2-3; 7 bases map to TRBD2. V trimming: 0 bases; J trimming: 0 bases; junction bases outside the gene matches: 3. Germline assignment: CDR1 LGHNT and CDR2 FRNRAP. This CDR3 has 16 residues. The CDR3 nucleotides are TGTGCTAGTGGTTTGGTACGGCGGGAGAGCACAGATACGCAGTATTTT. It yields the protein CASGLVRRESTDTQYF.

The rearrangement uses TRBV5-1 and TRBJ2-3; D may be TRBD1 (5 bases). Germline V gene data show CDR1 as SGHRS and CDR2 as YFSETQ. The CDR3 extends over 20 amino acids. Deletions cut 3 bases from V and 4 bases from J, with 30 bases between. Here the CDR3 reads CASSSTHPAKQELGADTQYF. The CDR3 DNA is TGCGCCAGCAGCTCAACCCACCCGGCGAAACAGGAGCTCGGAGCAGATACGCAGTATTTT.

This clone is a singleton in its sample. The chain joins TRBV27 to TRBJ1-3; tentative D call: TRBD1 (6 bases). The V and J ends lost 4 bases and 4 bases respectively, with 11 bases between them. From germline, CDR1 is MNHEY and CDR2 SMNVEV (reference sequence). This CDR3 is 14 amino acids long. CDR3 bases: TGTGCCAGCAGTTCGGCAGGGGTAGGAAACACCATATATTTT. Residues: CASSSAGVGNTIYF.

V is TRBV18 and J is TRBJ1-2; D gene unclear. In germline, CDR1 is KGHSH, CDR2 LQKENI. This CDR3 has 12 amino acids. Trimming removed 2 bases from V and 6 bases from J, with 7 bases in between. The DNA of the CDR3 is TGTGCCAGCTCACCAACAGACAATGGCTACACCTTC. As protein: CASSPTDNGYTF.

This chain joins TRBV16 and TRBJ1-1; a weak D match, TRBD1 (6 bases). The germline V and J ends were trimmed by 5 bases and 5 bases, with 18 bases remaining between them. The CDR3 loop spans 15 amino acids. Germline V CDR1 and CDR2: KGHSY, FQNENV. CDR3 sequence: CASSTRGGGRTEAFF. The CDR3 DNA is TGTGCCAGCAGCACCCGAGGGGGGGGCCGGACTGAAGCTTTCTTT.

J is TRBJ2-5 and V is TRBV28, with a possible D match to TRBD2 (5 bases). V was clipped by 2 bases and J by 4 bases, with 11 bases between them. The CDR3 totals 14 residues. Germline CDR1 and CDR2: MDHEN and SYDVKM. CDR3 in DNA: TGTGCCAGCAGTTTAGAGGGCAACACAGAGACCCAGTACTTC. Translating it yields CASSLEGNTETQYF.

The sample holds many counts of this clone. The chain recombines TRBV7-6 with TRBJ2-7, with D possibly matching TRBD1 (6 bases). The length of the CDR3 is 15 residues. Germline CDR1 and CDR2: SGHVS and FNYEAQ. Deletions cut 4 bases from V and 4 bases from J, with 17 bases between. Here the CDR3 reads CASSSSDSFGYEQYF. The CDR3 DNA is TGTGCCAGCAGCTCTTCGGACAGCTTCGGGTACGAGCAGTACTTC.

The rearrangement uses TRBV7-8 and TRBJ2-1; 9 bases map to TRBD1. Germline V CDR1 and CDR2: SGHVS, FQNEAQ. CDR3 length: 16 amino acids. With 0 bases clipped from V and 8 bases from J, the junction kept 8 bases outside the gene matches. CDR3 loop: CASSLAGTGYRDEQFF. The CDR3 bases are TGTGCCAGCAGCTTAGCCGGGACAGGGTATAGGGATGAGCAGTTCTTC. The full variable domain, rest sourced from reference TRBV7-8 and TRBJ2-1, is GAGVSQSPRYKVAKRGQDVALRCDPISGHVSLFWYQQALGQGPEFLTYFQNEAQLDKSGLPSDRFFAERPEGSVSTLKIQRTQQEDSAVYLCASSLAGTGYRDEQFFGPGTRLTVL.

This chain links TRBV28 with TRBJ1-4; 11 bases line up with TRBD1. Germline V CDR1 and CDR2: MDHEN, SYDVKM. The trim removed 4 bases at V and 6 bases at J, leaving 4 bases unmatched. The length of the CDR3 is 15 residues. CDR3 residues: CASSSGQGAYEKLFF. The CDR3, as DNA: TGTGCCAGCAGTTCTGGACAGGGGGCTTATGAAAAACTGTTTTTT.

The J gene is TRBJ2-7, the V gene TRBV29-1; 8 positions agree with TRBD2. The V and J ends lost 8 bases and 6 bases, in that order; junction bases with no gene match: 9. Germline-derived CDR1 and CDR2 are SQVTM and ANQGSEA. The CDR3 runs 12 residues. CDR3 DNA: TGCAGCCCCCCCGGGGGGGGGATCGAGCAGTACGTC. As protein: CSPPGGGIEQYV.

V is TRBV2 and J is TRBJ1-3; D unclear. V was trimmed by 3 bases and J by 1 base, leaving 13 bases between them. The CDR3 is 16 amino acids. CDR1 SNHLY and CDR2 FYNNEI come from the germline V gene. The CDR3 DNA reads TGTGCCAGCAGTGACTGGGAGTATTCATCTGGAAACACCATATATTTT. Protein: CASSDWEYSSGNTIYF.

There are a few counts of this clone. This chain connects TRBV6-5 to TRBJ2-7, with 8 bases identical to TRBD1. The CDR3 runs 16 residues. Germline CDR1 MNHEY, CDR2 SVGAGI. Trimming at V came to 1 base and at J to 3 bases, leaving 8 bases not matched to a gene. The CDR3 DNA follows: TGTGCCAGCAGTTACTGGGGGACAGGTTCTCGCTACGAGCAGTACTTC. Translation gives CASSYWGTGSRYEQYF.

This sequence joins TRBV28 and TRBJ1-2; 9 bases agree with TRBD1. The CDR3 contains 14 residues. J lost 4 bases, V lost 3 bases, and 3 bases had no gene match. Germline values: CDR1 MDHEN, CDR2 SYDVKM. CDR3 region: CASSFGQGPYGYTF. As DNA, the CDR3 is TGTGCCAGCAGTTTCGGACAGGGGCCCTATGGCTACACCTTC.

The chain joins TRBV19 to TRBJ1-5, with D possibly being TRBD1 (6 bases). V shed 5 bases and J shed 4 bases, with 9 bases lying between them. Germline loops: CDR1 LNHDA, CDR2 SQIVND (reference sequence). The CDR3 extends over 13 amino acids. The CDR3 sequence is CASSPGVNQPQHF. The CDR3 bases are TGTGCCAGTAGTCCAGGGGTGAATCAGCCCCAGCATTTT. The variable domain in full, with the rest retrieved from reference TRBV19 and TRBJ1-5, is DGGITQSPKYLFRKEGQNVTLSCEQNLNHDAMYWYRQDPGQGLRLIYYSQIVNDFQKGDIAEGYSVSREKKESFPLTVTSAQKNPTAFYLCASSPGVNQPQHFGDGTRLSIL.

The CDR3 DNA follows: TGCGCCAGCCCCCCGGGGGGGTCGCTTTCTAACTATGGCTACACCTTC. Its translation: CASPPGGSLSNYGYTF. The gene calls are TRBV10-1 and TRBJ1-2; perhaps TRBD1 as D (5 bases). Trimming left V 8 bases short and J 0 bases short, with 19 bases between. Germline CDR1 and CDR2: WNHNN and SYGVQD (reference sequence). The CDR3 runs to 16 residues.